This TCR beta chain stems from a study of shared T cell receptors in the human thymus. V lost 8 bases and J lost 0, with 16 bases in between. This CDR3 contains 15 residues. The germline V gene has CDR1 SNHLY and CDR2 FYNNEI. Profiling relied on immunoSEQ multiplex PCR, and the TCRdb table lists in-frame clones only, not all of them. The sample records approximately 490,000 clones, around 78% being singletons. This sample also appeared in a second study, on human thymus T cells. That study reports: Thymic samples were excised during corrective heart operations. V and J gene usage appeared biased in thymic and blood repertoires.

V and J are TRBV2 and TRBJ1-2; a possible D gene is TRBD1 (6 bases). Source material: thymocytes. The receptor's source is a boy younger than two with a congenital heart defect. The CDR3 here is CASPRPAGANYGYTF. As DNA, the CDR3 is TGTGCCAGCCCCCGTCCGGCAGGGGCTAACTATGGCTACACCTTC.